Below, one T cell receptor beta chain is given with its context. Its antigen remains unknown. The sample is drawn from a study of post-analysis software for immune sequencing data. On the study more broadly: The disease courses spanned relapsing-remitting, secondary progressive and progressive-relapsing forms of multiple sclerosis. Broader study findings: Controls had significantly higher normalized Chao1 diversity than multiple sclerosis patients. Samples made in the same batch grouped tightly together by F measure.

TCR beta libraries were prepared from cDNA with unique molecular identifiers. T cells numbering roughly 0.95 to 10 million yielded around 500,000 cDNA molecules. Each CDR3 protein gets one entry after TCRdb re-called the PCR reads with MiXCR. The data show 450,000 to 700,000 distinct CDR3 sequences, roughly two fifths seen once. The material sequenced was blood. This sequence originates from a girl aged 5-17 years with multiple sclerosis.

CDR3 sequence: CASSSGGSGSWYEQYF. CDR3 sequence (DNA): TGCGCCAGCAGCTCGGGGGGTAGCGGGAGTTGGTACGAGCAGTACTTC. V and J are TRBV5-1 and TRBJ2-7; 9 positions agree with TRBD2. The V gene end was trimmed by 3 bases and the J gene end by 4 bases; junction bases not matched to a gene: 11. CDR1 and CDR2 from the germline V gene are SGHRS and YFSETQ. This CDR3 comprises 16 residues.